These 28 T cell receptor beta chains share one sample of origin, sequenced in a study of vaccination and CD4 T cells after COVID-19. These receptors lack a known antigen. Sample treatment: roughly nine-day PBMC culture with coronavirus spike peptide pools or control peptides (ViraFEST assay). The Oncomine TCR Beta short-read assay sequenced DNA from cultured CD4+ T cells. MiXCR, run by TCRdb on the PCR reads, gives a single entry per CDR3 protein. The table shows roughly 24,000 distinct CDR3 sequences, with 35% to 50% occurring only once. Source material: CD4+ T cells from blood, cultured in vitro. The receptors were gathered from a human donor who had recovered from COVID-19.

This chain connects TRBV6-1 to TRBJ1-5; the D is unclear. The V end was cut by 1 base, the J end by 0 bases, with 16 bases between. CDR3 size: 18 residues. Germline-derived CDR1 and CDR2 are MNHNS and SASEGT. The CDR3 loop is CASSEGVLVGYSNQPQHF. The CDR3, as DNA: TGTGCCAGCAGTGAAGGGGTATTAGTCGGATATAGCAATCAGCCCCAGCATTTT.

The chain couples TRBV7-8 to TRBJ1-1; D is possibly TRBD1 (5 bases). The CDR3 sequence is 12 residues long. The V end was cut by 4 bases, the J end by 11 bases, with 14 bases between. CDR1 is SGHVS and CDR2 is FQNEAQ in the germline V gene. CDR3 bases: TGTGCCAGCAGCTCGGGACTAGGACGGGCTTTCTTT. This sequence encodes CASSSGLGRAFF.

The chain links TRBV7-9 to TRBJ1-2; perhaps TRBD1 as D (5 bases). The CDR3 runs to 14 residues. CDR1 and CDR2 (germline): SEHNR, FQNEAQ (reference sequence). Trimming removed 5 bases from V and 4 bases from J, with 14 bases in between. This CDR3 reads CASSTEGRRYGYTF. As DNA, the CDR3 is TGTGCCAGCAGCACCGAGGGACGCCGCTATGGCTACACCTTC.

J is TRBJ1-2 and V is TRBV27; TRBD1 agrees at 9 bases. Trimming cost V 2 bases and J 1 base; bases outside gene matches: 8. The CDR3 spans 17 residues. CDR1 and CDR2 from the germline V gene are MNHEY and SMNVEV (reference sequence). This CDR3 reads CASSLAARDRDNYGYTF. The CDR3 region has the DNA TGTGCCAGCAGTTTAGCGGCCCGGGACAGGGATAACTATGGCTACACCTTC.

The chain joins TRBV2 to TRBJ1-2, with D possibly TRBD1 on 5 matching bases. The V and J ends lost 5 bases and 8 bases respectively, with 18 bases between them. The CDR3 has 14 residues. Per germline, CDR1 SNHLY and CDR2 FYNNEI. The CDR3 region has the DNA TGTGCCAGCAGTTCCCGATCGGGGGGAGAGGGCTACACCTTC. Protein product: CASSSRSGGEGYTF.

This chain links TRBV20-1 with TRBJ2-7; TRBD1 matches 7 bases. CDR1 DFQATT and CDR2 SNEGSKA come from the germline V gene (reference sequence). This CDR3 is built from 14 residues. V shed 4 bases, J shed 2 bases, and the junction held 8 bases outside the gene matches. CDR3 sequence (DNA): TGCAGTGCTATAACCGGGACAGCTGCCTACGAGCAGTACTTC. Its translation: CSAITGTAAYEQYF.

V gene TRBV20-1 combines with J gene TRBJ2-1; D is uncertain. The CDR3 runs to 12 residues. V was clipped by 8 bases and J by 7 bases, with 15 bases between them. Germline CDR1 and CDR2: DFQATT and SNEGSKA (reference sequence). The chain's CDR3 is CSLVQFRNEQFF. The CDR3 bases are TGCAGTTTGGTCCAATTCAGGAATGAGCAGTTCTTC.

V and J are TRBV6-2 or TRBV6-3 and TRBJ2-7, with D perhaps TRBD1 (5 bases). V lost 5 bases to trimming and J lost 7 bases, with 21 bases between them. Germline lookup yields CDR1 MNHEY and CDR2 SVGEGT. The CDR3 totals 15 residues. The CDR3 bases are TGTGCCAGCAGTCAAGGGGTGGGCCTTGCCGGTGAGCAGTACTTC. Translated: CASSQGVGLAGEQYF.

The chain has TRBV2 and TRBJ2-3, with D possibly TRBD1 on 7 matching bases. Per germline, CDR1 SNHLY and CDR2 FYNNEI. The V end lost 8 bases, the J end lost 4 bases, and 16 bases lay between the germline ends. This CDR3 region has 14 residues. The CDR3 loop reads CASASPGGPDTQYF. Here the CDR3 DNA reads TGTGCCAGCGCCTCCCCAGGGGGGCCAGATACGCAGTATTTT.

J is TRBJ2-5 and V is TRBV2; 10 bases are a match to TRBD2. The CDR3 is made up of 14 amino acids. Germline trimming cut 5 bases from V and 5 bases from J; bases unmatched to any gene: 5. The germline CDR1 and CDR2 sequences are SNHLY and FYNNEI. The CDR3 region has the DNA TGTGCCAGCAGTAGCGGGGGGGCCAGGGAGACCCAGTACTTC. This sequence encodes CASSSGGARETQYF.

The chain joins TRBV18 to TRBJ2-1; 9 bases map to TRBD1. Germline trimming cut 3 bases from V and 7 bases from J; bases unmatched to any gene: 4. CDR1 KGHSH and CDR2 LQKENI come from the germline V gene. This CDR3 spans 14 amino acids. CDR3 bases: TGTGCCAGCTCACCCTCCGGGACAGGGAATGAGCAGTTCTTC. Its protein is CASSPSGTGNEQFF. Together with reference TRBV18 and TRBJ2-1, the CDR3 gives the full variable domain: NAGVMQNPRHLVRRRGQEARLRCSPMKGHSHVYWYRQLPEEGLKFMVYLQKENIIDESGMPKERFSAEFPKEGPSILRIQQVVRGDSAAYFCASSPSGTGNEQFFGPGTRLTVL.

V gene TRBV20-1 combines with J gene TRBJ2-3; 11 nucleotides match TRBD2. With 1 base clipped from V and 0 bases from J, the junction kept 0 bases outside the gene matches. The germline V gene encodes CDR1 DFQATT and CDR2 SNEGSKA (reference sequence). The CDR3 has 15 amino acids. CDR3: CSARGTSGSTDTQYF. The CDR3 DNA reads as TGCAGTGCTAGAGGGACTAGCGGGAGCACAGATACGCAGTATTTT.

The chain uses TRBV7-2 and TRBJ2-3; TRBD1 matches 9 bases. This CDR3 region has 14 residues. Germline V CDR1 and CDR2: SGHTA, FQGNSA. J was trimmed by 10 bases and V by 1 base; bases with no gene match: 6. The CDR3 loop reads CASSLGGRTGAQYF. The CDR3 DNA reads as TGTGCCAGCAGCTTAGGGGGGAGGACAGGGGCGCAGTATTTT.

This chain links TRBV11-3 with TRBJ2-7, with 8 nucleotides matching TRBD2. The J segment lost 3 bases and the V segment lost 5 bases, leaving 9 bases of the junction unmatched. This CDR3 has 15 residues. Germline V gene data show CDR1 as SGHNT and CDR2 as YENEEA. CDR3 DNA sequence: TGTGCCAGCAGCCTCTTCGGGGGGGCAGTCTACGAGCAGTACTTC. Amino acid sequence: CASSLFGGAVYEQYF.

The chain has TRBV7-9 and TRBJ2-7, with no clear D. CDR1 is SEHNR and CDR2 is FQNEAQ in the germline V gene (reference sequence). Trimming took off 4 bases at V and 6 bases at J, with 16 bases between the two ends. This CDR3 is 14 amino acids long. The CDR3 is CASSSSPVLGEQYF. DNA for the CDR3: TGTGCCAGCAGCTCTAGTCCTGTTCTGGGCGAGCAGTACTTC.

V gene TRBV5-6 combines with J gene TRBJ1-5; 10 nucleotides agree with TRBD1. Germline V gene sequence: CDR1 SGHDT, CDR2 YYEEEE. The CDR3 consists of 16 residues. V shed 5 bases, J shed 0 bases, and the junction held 5 bases outside the gene matches. The CDR3 sequence is CASSRGTGASNQPQHF. The DNA of the CDR3 is TGTGCCAGCAGTAGGGGGACAGGGGCTAGCAATCAGCCCCAGCATTTT.

This clonotype is categorized as medium-sized. The V call is TRBV7-2, the J call TRBJ2-1, with a weak D call TRBD2 (5 bases). This CDR3 has 14 residues. CDR1 and CDR2 (germline): SGHTA, FQGNSA. V gave up 4 bases and J gave up 4 bases, with 11 bases separating them. CDR3 residues: CASSSRTVYNEQFF. The CDR3 nucleotides read TGTGCCAGCAGCTCCCGGACTGTTTACAATGAGCAGTTCTTC.

The sample holds a few counts of this clonotype. The chain has TRBV10-2 and TRBJ2-7, with 7 positions matching TRBD1. This CDR3 spans 14 amino acids. V lost 6 bases, J lost 2 bases, and 7 bases stayed unmatched. Germline CDR1 is WSHSY and CDR2 is SAAADI. CDR3 coding DNA: TGCGCCAGCAGCGGACAGGCCATAGCCTACGAGCAGTACTTC. Its translation: CASSGQAIAYEQYF.

This clonotype has just a few counts. The CDR3 sequence is CASSLKGPYEQYF. CDR3 coding DNA: TGTGCCAGCAGCTTAAAGGGGCCCTACGAGCAGTACTTC. The chain recombines TRBV7-2 with TRBJ2-7, with D possibly TRBD1 on 5 matching bases. The CDR3 consists of 13 residues. The germline V and J ends were trimmed by 2 bases and 2 bases, with 7 bases remaining between them. The V gene's germline CDR1 is SGHTA and CDR2 FQGNSA.

V gene TRBV28 combines with J gene TRBJ1-6, with D unclear. This CDR3 spans 10 amino acids. V lost 8 bases and J lost 9, with 5 bases in between. Germline CDR1 MDHEN, CDR2 SYDVKM. Here the CDR3 reads CASGRSPLHF. CDR3 DNA: TGTGCCAGCGGACGTTCACCCCTCCACTTT.

This sequence joins TRBV19 and TRBJ1-2; weak D call: TRBD1 (6 bases). The CDR3 length is 14 residues. Germline V gene lookup returns CDR1 LNHDA and CDR2 SQIVND (reference sequence). Trimming took off 7 bases at V and 2 bases at J, with 14 bases between the two ends. This chain's CDR3 is CASISRGLNYGYTF. The CDR3 DNA reads as TGTGCCAGTATATCCAGGGGATTGAACTATGGCTACACCTTC.

This clonotype has more than one count but fewer than ten. The chain is built from TRBV5-1 and TRBJ2-3, with 7 bases aligning to TRBD2. Germline values: CDR1 SGHRS, CDR2 YFSETQ. The CDR3 totals 14 residues. Trimming cost V 4 bases and J 6 bases; bases outside gene matches: 8. The CDR3, as DNA: TGCGCCAGCAGCGGCGGACTAGTAGACGATACGCAGTATTTT. Encoded protein: CASSGGLVDDTQYF.

This clonotype turned up a few times. The gene calls are TRBV15 and TRBJ2-2; TRBD2 aligns across 7 bases. Trimming at V came to 0 bases and at J to 3 bases, leaving 7 bases not matched to a gene. Per the germline V gene, CDR1 is LNHNV and CDR2 is YYDKDF (reference sequence). The CDR3 spans 17 residues. The CDR3 is CATSRDRLAADTGELFF. The CDR3 DNA reads as TGTGCCACCAGCAGAGATAGGCTAGCGGCGGACACCGGGGAGCTGTTTTTT.

The sample holds a few counts of this clonotype. The chain recombines TRBV19 with TRBJ1-3; D may be TRBD1 (5 bases). V was trimmed by 7 bases and J by 7 bases, leaving 17 bases between them. The CDR3 is 14 amino acids. Germline loops: CDR1 LNHDA, CDR2 SQIVND (reference sequence). The CDR3 DNA reads TGTGCCAGTACCCTCCGGGCGGGGGAGAACACCATATATTTT. This gives the protein CASTLRAGENTIYF. The whole variable domain, filled in from reference TRBV19 and TRBJ1-3, reads DGGITQSPKYLFRKEGQNVTLSCEQNLNHDAMYWYRQDPGQGLRLIYYSQIVNDFQKGDIAEGYSVSREKKESFPLTVTSAQKNPTAFYLCASTLRAGENTIYFGEGSWLTVV.

This clonotype has only a few counts. The chain is built from TRBV6-1 and TRBJ1-5; 8 bases are a match to TRBD1. The CDR3 is 13 amino acids. Germline trimming cut 6 bases from V and 5 bases from J; bases unmatched to any gene: 3. Per germline, CDR1 MNHNS and CDR2 SASEGT. CDR3 sequence: CASSGQGDQPQHF. In nucleotides, the CDR3 is TGTGCCAGCAGCGGACAGGGCGATCAGCCCCAGCATTTT.

The genes are TRBV6-1 and TRBJ1-1, with D uncertain. V dropped 6 bases and J dropped 1 base, with 15 bases sitting between them. This CDR3 has 15 amino acids. CDR1 and CDR2 (germline): MNHNS, SASEGT. This CDR3 is CASRPSDGANTEAFF. The CDR3 DNA follows: TGTGCCAGCAGACCATCAGATGGAGCGAACACTGAAGCTTTCTTT.

The chain combines TRBV11-2 with TRBJ2-1; no definite D call. V was clipped by 3 bases and J by 0 bases, with 6 bases between them. The CDR3 loop spans 14 amino acids. Germline CDR1 reads SGHAT; CDR2 reads FQNNGV. The CDR3 region is CASSLLSSYNEQFF. CDR3 bases: TGTGCCAGCAGCTTGCTGAGCTCCTACAATGAGCAGTTCTTC.

V is TRBV19 and J is TRBJ1-2; 9 positions agree with TRBD1. This CDR3 is 14 amino acids long. Germline-derived CDR1 and CDR2 are LNHDA and SQIVND (reference sequence). V lost 4 bases and J lost 10; bases outside the gene matches: 10. For the CDR3, the DNA is TGTGCCAGTAGTACGGACAGGGGAGTCTTTCCCTACACCTTC. Translating it yields CASSTDRGVFPYTF. Looking up the rest from reference TRBV19 and TRBJ1-2 gives the full variable domain: DGGITQSPKYLFRKEGQNVTLSCEQNLNHDAMYWYRQDPGQGLRLIYYSQIVNDFQKGDIAEGYSVSREKKESFPLTVTSAQKNPTAFYLCASSTDRGVFPYTFGSGTRLTVV.